The T cell receptor (beta chain) under discussion was sequenced for a study of T cell changes during pregnancy in multiple sclerosis. J was trimmed by 5 bases and V by 3 bases; bases with no gene match: 0. The CDR3 consists of 13 residues. Germline V gene data show CDR1 as SGHVS and CDR2 as FNYEAQ. Sequenced by immunoSEQ multiplex PCR; TCRdb stores in-frame clones only, minus some. The table records about 60,000 clones, 80% to 95% of them present only once. V and J are TRBV7-6 and TRBJ1-1, with 10 bases identical to TRBD1. The sequencing used CD8+ T cells from peripheral blood mononuclear cells, collected in the second trimester of pregnancy. This receptor was taken from a female donor with multiple sclerosis, enrolled in a pregnancy study. CDR3 bases: TGTGCCAGCAGCTTGGGACAGGGGACTGAAGCTTTCTTT. Translating it yields CASSLGQGTEAFF.